This T cell receptor beta chain was found in a study of beta chain features in type 1 diabetes. As every portion of the isolated RNA was reverse transcribed, the sequencing read expressed TCRB transcripts. The assay was immunoSEQ multiplex PCR, and TCRdb's table has in-frame clones only and misses some. The top ten clones hold 0.04% to 0.05% of a sample with hundreds of thousands of clones, about 10% of them seen once. Germline V lookup: CDR1 SQVTM, CDR2 ANQGSEA. Trimming left V 4 bases short and J 6 bases short, with 12 bases between. The CDR3 sequence is 12 residues long. The chain recombines TRBV29-1 with TRBJ1-1; D unclear. Sequencing was done on a sample of naive CD4+ T cells from blood. The source is a woman aged 18-30 years in good health. CDR3 sequence (DNA): TGCAGCGTTGGGGTAGGGTGCTCTGAAGCTTTCTTT. Its translation is CSVGVGCSEAFF.